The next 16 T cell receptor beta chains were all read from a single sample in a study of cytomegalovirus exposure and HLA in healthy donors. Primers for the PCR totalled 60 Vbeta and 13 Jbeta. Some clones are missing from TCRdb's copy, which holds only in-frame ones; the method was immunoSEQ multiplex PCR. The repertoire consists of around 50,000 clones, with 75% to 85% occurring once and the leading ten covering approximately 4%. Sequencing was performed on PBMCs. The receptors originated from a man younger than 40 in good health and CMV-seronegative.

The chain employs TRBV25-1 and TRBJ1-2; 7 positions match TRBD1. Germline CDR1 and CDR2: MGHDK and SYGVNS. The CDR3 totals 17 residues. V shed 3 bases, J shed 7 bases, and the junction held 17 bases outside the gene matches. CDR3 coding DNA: TGTGCCAGCAGTGACGAACACGGGACAGACCTTTCTGGTGGCTACACCTTC. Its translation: CASSDEHGTDLSGGYTF.

This CDR3 is CASSWGGPGELFF. The CDR3 nucleotides are TGTGCCAGCAGCTGGGGGGGACCCGGGGAGCTGTTTTTT. This sequence joins TRBV6-6 and TRBJ2-2; 7 bases fit TRBD2. Trimming removed 6 bases from V and 6 bases from J; junction bases left unmatched: 4. Germline V gene lookup returns CDR1 MNHNY and CDR2 SVGAGI (reference sequence). There are 13 residues in the CDR3.

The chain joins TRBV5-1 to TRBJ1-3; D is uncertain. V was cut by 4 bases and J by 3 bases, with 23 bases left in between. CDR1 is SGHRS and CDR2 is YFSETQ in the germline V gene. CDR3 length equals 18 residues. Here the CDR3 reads CASSPGGPGEILGNTIYF. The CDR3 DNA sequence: TGCGCCAGCAGCCCTGGAGGGCCCGGCGAAATCCTTGGAAACACCATATATTTT.

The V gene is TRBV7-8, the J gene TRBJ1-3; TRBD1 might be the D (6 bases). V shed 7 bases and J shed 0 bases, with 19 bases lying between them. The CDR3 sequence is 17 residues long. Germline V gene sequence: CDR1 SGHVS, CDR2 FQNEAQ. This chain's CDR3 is CASIPLGTSDSGNTIYF. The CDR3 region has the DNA TGTGCCAGCATCCCTCTGGGGACATCTGACTCTGGAAACACCATATATTTT.

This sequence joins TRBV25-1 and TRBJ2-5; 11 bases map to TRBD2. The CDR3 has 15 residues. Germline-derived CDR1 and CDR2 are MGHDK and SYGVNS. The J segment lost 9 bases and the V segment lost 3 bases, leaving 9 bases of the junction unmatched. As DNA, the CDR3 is TGTGCCAGCAGTGAGGCTAGCGGGAGGACCTGGGCCCAGTACTTC. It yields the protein CASSEASGRTWAQYF.

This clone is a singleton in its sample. CDR3 sequence: CASSPGFKDGYTF. DNA of the CDR3: TGTGCCAGCAGCCCGGGATTCAAAGATGGCTACACCTTC. The V gene is TRBV7-9, the J gene TRBJ1-2; the D is unclear. This CDR3 comprises 13 residues. CDR1 SEHNR and CDR2 FQNEAQ come from the germline V gene (reference sequence). The ends were cut back, 5 bases at V and 6 bases at J, with 13 bases in the middle.

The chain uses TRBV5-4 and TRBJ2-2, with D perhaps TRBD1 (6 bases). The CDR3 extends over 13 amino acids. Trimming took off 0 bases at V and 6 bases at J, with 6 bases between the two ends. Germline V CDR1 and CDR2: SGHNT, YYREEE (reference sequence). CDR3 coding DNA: TGTGCCAGCAGCTTGGACAGGGCCGGGGAGCTGTTTTTT. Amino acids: CASSLDRAGELFF.

The CDR3: CASSLGSGNEKLFF. CDR3 nucleotide sequence: TGTGCCAGCAGCTTAGGTAGCGGTAATGAAAAACTGTTTTTT. This chain links TRBV7-9 with TRBJ1-4; D not certain. The CDR3 is made up of 14 amino acids. CDR1 is SEHNR and CDR2 is FQNEAQ in the germline V gene (reference sequence). V was clipped by 1 base and J by 4 bases, with 7 bases between them. Supplemented by reference TRBV7-9 and TRBJ1-4, the full variable domain reads DTGVSQNPRHKITKRGQNVTFRCDPISEHNRLYWYRQTLGQGPEFLTYFQNEAQLEKSRLLSDRFSAERPKGSFSTLEIQRTEQGDSAMYLCASSLGSGNEKLFFGSGTQLSVL.

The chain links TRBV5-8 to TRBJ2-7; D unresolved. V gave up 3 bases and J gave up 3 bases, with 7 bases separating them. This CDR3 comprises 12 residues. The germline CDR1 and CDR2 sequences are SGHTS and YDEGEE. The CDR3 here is CASSSLGYEQYF. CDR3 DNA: TGTGCCAGCAGCTCTCTAGGCTACGAGCAGTACTTC. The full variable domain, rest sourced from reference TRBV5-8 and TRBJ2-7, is EAGVTQSPTHLIKTRGQQATLRCSPISGHTSVYWYQQALGLGLQFLLWYDEGEERNRGNFPPRFSGRQFPNYSSELNVNALELEDSALYLCASSSLGYEQYFGPGTRLTVT.

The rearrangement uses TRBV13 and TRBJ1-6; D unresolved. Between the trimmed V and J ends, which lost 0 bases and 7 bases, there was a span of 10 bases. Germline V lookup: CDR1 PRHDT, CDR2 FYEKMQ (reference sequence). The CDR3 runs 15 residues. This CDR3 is CASSLGPTGNSPLHF. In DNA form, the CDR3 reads TGTGCCAGCAGCTTAGGACCCACCGGGAATTCACCCCTCCACTTT.

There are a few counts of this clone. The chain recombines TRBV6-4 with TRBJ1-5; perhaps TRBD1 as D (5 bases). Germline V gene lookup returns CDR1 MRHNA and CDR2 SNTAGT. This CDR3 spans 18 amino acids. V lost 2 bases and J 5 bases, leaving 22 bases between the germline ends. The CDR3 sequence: CASSDRQGKGYVDQPQHF. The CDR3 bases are TGTGCCAGCAGTGACCGGCAGGGAAAGGGGTATGTGGATCAGCCCCAGCATTTT.

CDR3 amino acids: CASSLDDRVNTGELFF. The CDR3 bases are TGCGCCAGCAGCTTGGACGACAGGGTGAACACCGGGGAGCTGTTTTTT. The chain carries TRBV5-1 and TRBJ2-2, with 7 bases that match TRBD1. Germline-derived CDR1 and CDR2 are SGHRS and YFSETQ. Germline trimming cut 0 bases from V and 1 base from J; bases unmatched to any gene: 3. CDR3 length: 16 amino acids.

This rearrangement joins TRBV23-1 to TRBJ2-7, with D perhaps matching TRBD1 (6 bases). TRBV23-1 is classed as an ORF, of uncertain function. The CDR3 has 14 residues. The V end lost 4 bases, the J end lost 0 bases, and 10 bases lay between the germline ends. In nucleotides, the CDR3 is TGCGCCAGCAGTCGAGGGGGTAACTCCTACGAGCAGTACTTC. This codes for CASSRGGNSYEQYF.

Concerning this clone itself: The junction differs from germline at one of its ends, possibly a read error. CDR3 region: CSSSQTGAKNIQYF. The CDR3 nucleotides read TGTTCCAGCAGCCAAACGGGGGCCAAAAACATTCAGTACTTC. This sequence joins TRBV7-9 and TRBJ2-4; D may be TRBD2 (5 bases). CDR1 SEHNR and CDR2 FQNEAQ come from the germline V gene (reference sequence). This CDR3 is built from 14 residues.

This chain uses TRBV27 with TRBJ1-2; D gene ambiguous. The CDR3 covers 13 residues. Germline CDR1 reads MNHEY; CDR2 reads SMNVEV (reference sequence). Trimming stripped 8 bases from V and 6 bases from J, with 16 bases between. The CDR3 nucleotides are TGTGCCAGCGCACAGTTTCTAATTAATGGCTACACCTTC. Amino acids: CASAQFLINGYTF.

The CDR3 loop reads CASSSGQAGLGEQYF. DNA for the CDR3: TGCGCCAGCAGTTCCGGACAGGCAGGCCTTGGGGAGCAGTACTTC. The chain joins TRBV5-1 to TRBJ2-5; TRBD1 aligns across 7 bases. V trimming: 5 bases; J trimming: 11 bases; junction bases outside the gene matches: 18. The CDR3 covers 15 residues. CDR1 is SGHRS and CDR2 is YFSETQ in the germline V gene.